This section outlines one TCR beta chain sequence together with its context. Its antigen is unknown. The sample belongs to a study of PD-1 blockade in classical Hodgkin lymphoma. Time point defined: newly diagnosed, previously untreated cHL patient sample. Investigators turned to newly diagnosed, untreated classical Hodgkin lymphoma PBMCs for comparison. Study-wide results and caveats: What caused the repertoire differences, perhaps disease activity or prior therapy, remains undefined. TCR diversity at baseline was reported to be reduced in newly diagnosed patients relative to healthy donors.

Produced via immunoSEQ multiplex PCR; TCRdb's table is partial and in-frame only. Of tens of thousands of clones in the sample, about 93% were seen once. The CDR3 is 12 amino acids. Germline loops: CDR1 SGHTA, CDR2 FQGNSA. V gave up 5 bases and J gave up 8 bases, with 12 bases separating them. This chain connects TRBV7-2 to TRBJ1-2; D call uncertain. Material for sequencing was peripheral blood mononuclear cells (PBMCs). This TCR derives from a human donor with classical Hodgkin lymphoma. In DNA, the CDR3 is TGTGCCAGCAGCCACAGTGCTGGCGGCTACACCTTC. Residues: CASSHSAGGYTF.